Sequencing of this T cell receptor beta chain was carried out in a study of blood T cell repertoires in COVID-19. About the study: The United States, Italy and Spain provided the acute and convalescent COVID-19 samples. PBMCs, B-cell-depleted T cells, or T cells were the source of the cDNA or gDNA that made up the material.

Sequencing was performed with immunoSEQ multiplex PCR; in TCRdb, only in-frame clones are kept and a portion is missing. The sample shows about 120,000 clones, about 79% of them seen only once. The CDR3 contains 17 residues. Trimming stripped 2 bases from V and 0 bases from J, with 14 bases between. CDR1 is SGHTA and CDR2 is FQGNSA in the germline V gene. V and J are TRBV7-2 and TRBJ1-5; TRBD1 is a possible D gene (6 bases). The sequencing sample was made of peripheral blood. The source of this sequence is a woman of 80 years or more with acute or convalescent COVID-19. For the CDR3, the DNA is TGTGCCAGCAGCTTAAGGGGGAGAGGATATAGCAATCAGCCCCAGCATTTT. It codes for CASSLRGRGYSNQPQHF. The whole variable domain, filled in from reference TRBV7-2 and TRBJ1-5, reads GAGVSQSPSNKVTEKGKDVELRCDPISGHTALYWYRQSLGQGLEFLIYFQGNSAPDKSGLPSDRFSAERTGGSVSTLTIQRTQQEDSAVYLCASSLRGRGYSNQPQHFGDGTRLSIL.